This TCR beta chain was recorded in a study of cytomegalovirus exposure and HLA in healthy donors (dated by TCRdb to about 2017). Turning to the overall study: A later analysis indicated that the 120 validation repertoires were generated on the platform also employed for the 650 to 850 repertoires of the first cohort. A separate validation cohort of over a hundred different subjects was used in addition to the 666-subject first cohort. The aim of the study was to test whether cataloging public T cell receptors could identify signatures of past pathogen exposure. High-throughput TCR immunosequencing, statistical association of individual TCRs with disease status, and machine learning were combined to predict cytomegalovirus infection status. Findings and caveats that apply to the study as a whole: A later analysis had no HLA typing for the validation cohort, so co-occurrence there was scored across all 110 or so repertoires. A few of the identified cytomegalovirus-associated TCR beta chains were confirmed in vitro to be specific for cytomegalovirus antigens. While some public TCRs were present in many individuals, most TCR sequences turned up only very rarely across donors. The study gave a list of over 150 TCR beta chains associated with cytomegalovirus. The classifier was reported to diagnose cytomegalovirus status with high specificity and sensitivity in both the original cohort and the validation cohort. It was suggested by the authors that the approach could potentially be generalized to other disease states and immunological phenotypes. A later analysis found that TCRs clustered in the first cohort also tended to co-occur in the 120 validation repertoires, with approximately 93% of cluster scores above 0.

Worth noting for this clone: The antigen this receptor binds is unknown. Base qualities are not recorded, but no much larger clone differs from it by a single base.

As encoded in the germline V gene, CDR1 is SGHAT while CDR2 is FQNNGV. Including the terminal cysteine and phenylalanine, the CDR3 comprises 12 residues. The retained sequence is limited to the CDR3, 36 bases, with the frame set at the first base. Trimming costs V 0 bases and J 6 bases, and their ends lie 4 bases apart. Donors formed part of the validation cohort, which comprised 120 subjects and was distinct from the first cohort of fewer than 750 subjects. The receptor library was made with the immunoSEQ multiplex PCR assay. Concerning the study's data processing: A statistical classification framework was built to diagnose cytomegalovirus status from the catalog of TCR beta chain sequences. TCRdb stores this immuneACCESS table with in-frame sequences only. Part of the clones is absent; in the studies checked, under half of the shortfall reflects unresolved V genes, and no reason is known for the rest. Clone size and V and J calls were adopted from that table, with D and trimming inferred from the DNA. This sample gives about 130,000 clones in total; about 96% of them show up just once. The leading ten clones occupy less than 2% of the sample.

The source is a man younger than 35 in good health and CMV-seronegative. Material: PBMCs. The rearranged segments are TRBV11-2 and TRBJ2-3, with the D gene not confidently named. The bases are TGTGCCAGCAGCTTAGATATGGATACGCAGTATTTT. The encoded protein is CASSLDMDTQYF.